A selection of T cell receptor beta chains follows, all from one sample in a study of blood T cell repertoires in COVID-19. TCRdb's table, derived via immunoSEQ multiplex PCR, lists solely in-frame clones and lacks some. The sample records approximately 150,000 clones, 85% to 90% being singletons. Sequencing was done on a sample of PBMCs or T cells enriched from blood (not recorded which). The receptors were gathered from a man aged 55 to 70 who had recovered from COVID-19. Each CDR3 is given with its conserved first and last residue.

TRBV18	TRBJ1-2	CASSPLERDYNYGYTF
TRBV19	TRBJ2-3	CASSNQLRADTQYF
TRBV11-2	TRBJ2-7	CASSLGPTDYEQYF
TRBV27	TRBJ2-7	CASSPTLATYEQYF
TRBV27	TRBJ2-5	CASSPFLAGLETQYF
TRBV7-9	TRBJ1-4	CASSLAAVEKLFF
TRBV5-1	TRBJ2-3	CASSQGTVLSTDTQYF
TRBV15	TRBJ1-3	CATSRDLGGSGNTIYF
TRBV10-1	TRBJ2-1	CAPGLVNNEQFF
TRBV6-5	TRBJ2-1	CASKEWAGGNEQFF
TRBV2	TRBJ2-7	CASRRLAGSYEQYF
TRBV15	TRBJ2-7	CATSRTGSGSYEQYF
TRBV2	TRBJ2-3	CASTSTDTQYF
TRBV18	TRBJ1-2	CASSQGFGYGYTF
TRBV18	TRBJ1-1	CASSPKMNTEAFF
TRBV6-2/TRBV6-3	TRBJ2-7	CASSYLTRGREQYF
TRBV28	TRBJ1-5	CASSFFGRGELGQPQHF
TRBV5-1	TRBJ2-1	CASSLARGTSGGAYNEQFF
TRBV30	TRBJ1-3	CAWSVGADGNTIYF
TRBV9	TRBJ2-2	CASSDPGQGAGGAGELFF
TRBV7-2	TRBJ2-3	CASSSGRASGSTDTQYF
TRBV18	TRBJ1-1	CASSPVREGTEAFF
TRBV2	TRBJ1-2	CASSERGQTYGYTF
TRBV9	TRBJ2-3	CASSVKGAADTQYF
TRBV25-1	TRBJ1-6	CASRKPGGDSPLHF